This is a list of T cell receptor beta chains from one sample in a study of T cells after yellow fever vaccination. TCRdb passed the 5' RACE reads through MiXCR, listing each CDR3 protein once. The sample shows 300,000 to 450,000 distinct CDR3 sequences, 6.2% of them seen only once. The sequencing here drew on PBMCs, taken 5 days after the yellow fever booster vaccination. These receptors were obtained from a man between 25 and 39 years old who received the YFV17D yellow fever vaccine. The CDR3 runs from the conserved cysteine through the conserved F or W. The D gene is left open where the match is weak. A row's size may be missing; if present it is once, few, many or a size class.

j_call: TRBJ2-5; v_call: TRBV5-1; clone_size: many; d_call: NA; cdr3_nt: TGCGCCAGCAGCATCCAAGAGACCCAGTACTTC; cdr3_aa: CASSIQETQYF
j_call: TRBJ1-1; v_call: TRBV20-1; clone_size: NA; d_call: NA; cdr3_nt: TGCAGTGCCGCCGAAACAGGAGAAGCTTTCTTT; cdr3_aa: CSAAETGEAFF
j_call: TRBJ2-1; v_call: TRBV20-1; clone_size: few; d_call: NA; cdr3_nt: TGCAGTGCCGAAACCGTCTCCTACAATGAGCAGTTCTTC; cdr3_aa: CSAETVSYNEQFF
j_call: TRBJ2-1; v_call: TRBV18; clone_size: few; d_call: NA; cdr3_nt: TGTGCCGCAGGCGCGTCCTACAATGAGCAGTTCTTC; cdr3_aa: CAAGASYNEQFF
j_call: TRBJ2-3; v_call: TRBV12-3/TRBV12-4; clone_size: many; d_call: NA; cdr3_nt: TGTGCCAGCTCAGCCGGTCGGGGAGGCACAGATACGCAGTATTTT; cdr3_aa: CASSAGRGGTDTQYF
j_call: TRBJ1-2; v_call: TRBV28; clone_size: NA; d_call: NA; cdr3_nt: TGTGCCAGCAGTTATGGGCGGGGCCTATGGGGCTACACCTTC; cdr3_aa: CASSYGRGLWGYTF
j_call: TRBJ2-3; v_call: TRBV12-3/TRBV12-4; clone_size: NA; d_call: NA; cdr3_nt: TGTGCCAGCAGTTTAGCGGGAGTCATCACAGATACGCAGTATTTT; cdr3_aa: CASSLAGVITDTQYF
j_call: TRBJ2-3; v_call: TRBV12-3/TRBV12-4; clone_size: many; d_call: TRBD2; cdr3_nt: TGTGCCAGCAGTTTCCTAGCGGGATGGAGCACAGATACGCAGTATTTT; cdr3_aa: CASSFLAGWSTDTQYF
j_call: TRBJ2-7; v_call: TRBV6-1; clone_size: few; d_call: NA; cdr3_nt: TGTGCCAGCAGTGCTGCCAGCTCCTACGAGCAGTACTTC; cdr3_aa: CASSAASSYEQYF
j_call: TRBJ2-1; v_call: TRBV12-3/TRBV12-4; clone_size: few; d_call: NA; cdr3_nt: TGTGCCAGCAGTCCCCAGGCCTACAATGAGCAGTTCTTC; cdr3_aa: CASSPQAYNEQFF
j_call: TRBJ2-2; v_call: TRBV3-1; clone_size: many; d_call: NA; cdr3_nt: TGTGCCAGCAGCCAAGCCCTCAGGCCGACCGGGGAGCTGTTTTTT; cdr3_aa: CASSQALRPTGELFF
j_call: TRBJ1-3; v_call: TRBV6-1; clone_size: few; d_call: NA; cdr3_nt: TGTGCCAGCAGTGAGTGGAGCTCTGGAAACACCATATATTTT; cdr3_aa: CASSEWSSGNTIYF
j_call: TRBJ2-1; v_call: TRBV20-1; clone_size: many; d_call: TRBD2; cdr3_nt: TGCAGTGCCCAGACTAGCGGGAGTTACAATGAGCAGTTCTTC; cdr3_aa: CSAQTSGSYNEQFF
j_call: TRBJ2-4; v_call: TRBV21-1; clone_size: few; d_call: NA; cdr3_nt: TGTGCCAGCAGCAAAGTACCCCTAGGACCAGTAGCCAAAAACATTCAGTACTTC; cdr3_aa: CASSKVPLGPVAKNIQYF
j_call: TRBJ2-6; v_call: TRBV27; clone_size: NA; d_call: NA; cdr3_nt: TGTGCCAGCAGTTCGGGCCTCAGACCCGTTCTTTCTGGGGCCAACGTCCTGACTTTC; cdr3_aa: CASSSGLRPVLSGANVLTF
j_call: TRBJ2-7; v_call: TRBV7-2; clone_size: many; d_call: NA; cdr3_nt: TGTGCCAGCAGCTCTTCGGACACTTTTAGCCCCTACGAGCAGTACTTC; cdr3_aa: CASSSSDTFSPYEQYF
j_call: TRBJ2-1; v_call: TRBV29-1; clone_size: many; d_call: TRBD2; cdr3_nt: TGCAGCGGAATCAGCGGGAGGAGGCTCGGTGAGCAGTTCTTC; cdr3_aa: CSGISGRRLGEQFF
j_call: TRBJ2-1; v_call: TRBV10-2; clone_size: few; d_call: NA; cdr3_nt: TGCGCCAGCAAGGCGGGTGTCTACAATGAGCAGTTCTTC; cdr3_aa: CASKAGVYNEQFF
j_call: TRBJ2-2; v_call: TRBV6-2/TRBV6-3; clone_size: few; d_call: NA; cdr3_nt: TGTGCCAGCAGTTACTCTCAGGTTCAGGTCGGGGAGCTGTTTTTT; cdr3_aa: CASSYSQVQVGELFF
j_call: TRBJ2-1; v_call: TRBV20-1; clone_size: NA; d_call: TRBD2; cdr3_nt: TGCAGTGCTAGAAATCCAGGGAGGGACAATGAGCAGTTCTTC; cdr3_aa: CSARNPGRDNEQFF
j_call: TRBJ2-2; v_call: TRBV10-2; clone_size: NA; d_call: TRBD2; cdr3_nt: TGCGCCAGCAGTGAGACGAGCGGGAGGGTTTGGACCGGGGAGCTGTTTTTT; cdr3_aa: CASSETSGRVWTGELFF
j_call: TRBJ2-3; v_call: TRBV25-1; clone_size: many; d_call: TRBD1; cdr3_nt: TGTGCCAGCACCCACACAGGGGTTGGGACAGATACGCAGTATTTT; cdr3_aa: CASTHTGVGTDTQYF
j_call: TRBJ2-2; v_call: TRBV12-3/TRBV12-4; clone_size: many; d_call: TRBD1; cdr3_nt: TGTGCCAGCAGCGGGACAGGGGGAACCGGGGAGCTGTTTTTT; cdr3_aa: CASSGTGGTGELFF
j_call: TRBJ2-5; v_call: TRBV27; clone_size: few; d_call: TRBD1; cdr3_nt: TGTGCCAGCAGTTCATCGGGACAGGAGGGAGAGACCCAGTACTTC; cdr3_aa: CASSSSGQEGETQYF
j_call: TRBJ2-3; v_call: TRBV24-1; clone_size: NA; d_call: TRBD2; cdr3_nt: TGTGCCACCAGTGACCCGGGACTAGCGGGAGTGATAGATACGCAGTATTTT; cdr3_aa: CATSDPGLAGVIDTQYF
j_call: TRBJ2-2; v_call: TRBV7-2; clone_size: few; d_call: TRBD1; cdr3_nt: TGTGCCAGCAGCTTACTTGGGACAGCCGGGGAGCTGTTTTTT; cdr3_aa: CASSLLGTAGELFF
j_call: TRBJ2-7; v_call: TRBV18; clone_size: few; d_call: TRBD1; cdr3_nt: TGTGCCAGCTCACCGGGACAGGGGGCGAAGAACGAGCAGTACTTC; cdr3_aa: CASSPGQGAKNEQYF
j_call: TRBJ2-7; v_call: TRBV6-1; clone_size: many; d_call: NA; cdr3_nt: TGTGCCAGCAGTCCTGGGGTGAGGTACGAGCAGTACTTC; cdr3_aa: CASSPGVRYEQYF
j_call: TRBJ2-3; v_call: TRBV19; clone_size: few; d_call: NA; cdr3_nt: TGTGCCAGTAGTTCGACACCATCTCCCACAGATACGCAGTATTTT; cdr3_aa: CASSSTPSPTDTQYF
j_call: TRBJ2-7; v_call: TRBV25-1; clone_size: NA; d_call: TRBD1; cdr3_nt: TGTGCCAGCAGTGAGGGACAGTTCTACGAGCAGTACTTC; cdr3_aa: CASSEGQFYEQYF
j_call: TRBJ2-2; v_call: TRBV20-1; clone_size: few; d_call: NA; cdr3_nt: TGCAGTGCTAGGGGTAGCGGAGGCACCGGGGAGCTGTTTTTT; cdr3_aa: CSARGSGGTGELFF
j_call: TRBJ2-1; v_call: TRBV7-2; clone_size: many; d_call: NA; cdr3_nt: TGTGCCAGCAGCCCAGGGTCCCTCAATGAGCAGTTCTTC; cdr3_aa: CASSPGSLNEQFF
j_call: TRBJ2-2; v_call: TRBV6-2/TRBV6-3; clone_size: NA; d_call: NA; cdr3_nt: TGTGCCAGCACCGACTACCCCGCCGGGGAGCTGTTTTTT; cdr3_aa: CASTDYPAGELFF
j_call: TRBJ2-7; v_call: TRBV29-1; clone_size: few; d_call: NA; cdr3_nt: TGCAGCGTTGTGGGGGCCTACGAGCAGTACTTC; cdr3_aa: CSVVGAYEQYF
j_call: TRBJ2-7; v_call: TRBV20-1; clone_size: few; d_call: TRBD2; cdr3_nt: TGCAGTGTCGCAGTTTTAGCGGGAGCTTACGAGCAGTACTTC; cdr3_aa: CSVAVLAGAYEQYF
j_call: TRBJ1-2; v_call: TRBV5-5; clone_size: few; d_call: NA; cdr3_nt: TGTGCCAGCAGCTTGTATGCCTCTAGTTCCTATGGCTACACCTTC; cdr3_aa: CASSLYASSSYGYTF
j_call: TRBJ2-7; v_call: TRBV6-5; clone_size: NA; d_call: NA; cdr3_nt: TGTGCCAGCAGTTACCGCCCCGAGATTGGGGCCTACGAGCAGTACTTC; cdr3_aa: CASSYRPEIGAYEQYF
j_call: TRBJ2-1; v_call: TRBV13; clone_size: few; d_call: TRBD2; cdr3_nt: TGTGCCAGCAGCTTAGCTTCGGGGCCTCGGGGGGTATACAATGAGCAGTTCTTC; cdr3_aa: CASSLASGPRGVYNEQFF
j_call: TRBJ1-5; v_call: TRBV19; clone_size: many; d_call: NA; cdr3_nt: TGTGCCAGTAGTATAGGCGGGTCCTGGGATCAGCCCCAGCATTTT; cdr3_aa: CASSIGGSWDQPQHF
j_call: TRBJ2-5; v_call: TRBV18; clone_size: few; d_call: TRBD1; cdr3_nt: TGTGCCAGCTCACCACCGACAGGGATGCGAGAGACCCAGTACTTC; cdr3_aa: CASSPPTGMRETQYF
j_call: TRBJ2-3; v_call: TRBV20-1; clone_size: many; d_call: NA; cdr3_nt: TGCAGTGCCGCGAGTAGCTCCAACACAGATACGCAGTATTTT; cdr3_aa: CSAASSSNTDTQYF
j_call: TRBJ2-1; v_call: TRBV7-9; clone_size: NA; d_call: TRBD2; cdr3_nt: TGTGCCAGCAGCCAGGGACTAGCGGGAGGGGAGATCTTC; cdr3_aa: CASSQGLAGGEIF
j_call: TRBJ2-7; v_call: TRBV12-3/TRBV12-4; clone_size: NA; d_call: TRBD2; cdr3_nt: TGTGCCAGCAGCATCGGGACTAGCGGGGTCGACGAGCAGTACTTC; cdr3_aa: CASSIGTSGVDEQYF
j_call: TRBJ1-2; v_call: TRBV6-1; clone_size: NA; d_call: NA; cdr3_nt: TGTGCCACCTTAAAACCCCAAGGAGGTGGCTACACCTTC; cdr3_aa: CATLKPQGGGYTF
j_call: TRBJ2-1; v_call: TRBV5-1; clone_size: many; d_call: NA; cdr3_nt: TGCGCCAGCAGCTTGGTTGAGAACTCCTACAATGAGCAGTTCTTC; cdr3_aa: CASSLVENSYNEQFF
j_call: TRBJ2-1; v_call: TRBV7-9; clone_size: many; d_call: NA; cdr3_nt: TGTGCCAGCAGCCCTTCGGCTGAGCAGTTCTTC; cdr3_aa: CASSPSAEQFF
j_call: TRBJ2-3; v_call: TRBV4-3; clone_size: many; d_call: TRBD2; cdr3_nt: TGCGCCAGCAGCCAAGGAGGGAGGGCCCCAGATACGCAGTATTTT; cdr3_aa: CASSQGGRAPDTQYF
j_call: TRBJ2-3; v_call: TRBV19; clone_size: NA; d_call: TRBD2; cdr3_nt: TGTGCCAGTAGTAGTGGGTCGGGACTAGGCTTCCCCACAGATACGCAGTATTTT; cdr3_aa: CASSSGSGLGFPTDTQYF
j_call: TRBJ2-5; v_call: TRBV5-6; clone_size: few; d_call: NA; cdr3_nt: TGTGCCAGCAGCTTGGGCAGCCCCCAAGAGACCCAGTACTTC; cdr3_aa: CASSLGSPQETQYF
j_call: TRBJ2-1; v_call: TRBV7-2; clone_size: few; d_call: TRBD1; cdr3_nt: TGTGCCAGCAGCTTAAGTGGACAGGGGGCCTACAATGAGCAGTTCTTC; cdr3_aa: CASSLSGQGAYNEQFF
j_call: TRBJ2-1; v_call: TRBV5-1; clone_size: few; d_call: TRBD2; cdr3_nt: TGCGCCAGCACAACTAGCGGGAACAATGAGCAGTTCTTC; cdr3_aa: CASTTSGNNEQFF
j_call: TRBJ1-1; v_call: TRBV12-3/TRBV12-4; clone_size: many; d_call: TRBD1; cdr3_nt: TGTGCCAGCACCGTAGCGGACAGGGAAAACACTGAAGCTTTCTTT; cdr3_aa: CASTVADRENTEAFF
j_call: TRBJ1-1; v_call: TRBV12-3/TRBV12-4; clone_size: many; d_call: NA; cdr3_nt: TGTGCCAGCCGCCTTGAGGGGTCTGAAGCTTTCTTT; cdr3_aa: CASRLEGSEAFF
j_call: TRBJ2-1; v_call: TRBV14; clone_size: NA; d_call: TRBD2; cdr3_nt: TGTGCCAGCACCCACAGTGGGCTAGCGGGAGGTCGCGATGAGCAGTTCTTC; cdr3_aa: CASTHSGLAGGRDEQFF
j_call: TRBJ2-7; v_call: TRBV29-1; clone_size: NA; d_call: NA; cdr3_nt: TGCAGCGTTGACGGGAAAGCGGACGAGCAGTACTTC; cdr3_aa: CSVDGKADEQYF